This TCR beta chain is drawn from a study of blood T cell repertoires in COVID-19. Generated by immunoSEQ multiplex PCR, the TCRdb table keeps only in-frame clones and is missing some. The data hold under 200,000 clones, with around four fifths observed a single time. This TCR derives from a man aged 55-75 years with COVID-19, enrolled during active disease. Source material: peripheral blood.

CDR3 sequence reads: CASSLGGGTIYF. CDR3 nucleotides: TGTGCCAGCAGCTTGGGGGGAGGAACCATATATTTT. The V and J genes are TRBV5-5 and TRBJ1-3; D unresolved. Germline V lookup: CDR1 SGHKS, CDR2 YYEKEE (reference sequence). Trimming stripped 0 bases from V and 10 bases from J, with 8 bases between. This CDR3 has 12 residues.